These T cell receptor beta chains were read from a single sample in a study of T cell repertoires in cytomegalovirus infection. MiXCR was run by TCRdb on the reads, yielding one entry per CDR3 protein. The sample carries approximately 190,000 distinct CDR3 sequences, roughly 9.8% recorded once. The sample taken for sequencing was PBMCs. The receptors originated from a human donor in good health (CMV status not recorded). Some clones in this sample may be carry-over from other donors' samples. The conserved cysteine and the conserved F or W are not part of the CDR3 here.

V gene	CDR3 protein
TRBV28	ASSLGGQWRAF
TRBV7-2	ASRVGETQY
TRBV11-3	ASSLGWLGPNTEAF
TRBV28	ATTGGGSYEQY
TRBV7-2	ASSYNSGDQPQH
TRBV7-9	ASSLAGRGGWKETQY
TRBV28	ASSFPLGERGYT
TRBV5-6	ASSSEVGTGGSPLH
TRBV7-2	ASSLDPGGEKLF
TRBV5-6	ASSGRLAYEQF
TRBV28	ASRPRGGSGGRAGELF